The 10 T cell receptor beta chains given below trace back to one sample, sequenced in a study of T cell changes during pregnancy in multiple sclerosis. Libraries were prepared by immunoSEQ multiplex PCR; TCRdb keeps only in-frame clonotypes and omits some of them. The data hold approximately 94,000 clones, with around 93% observed a single time. The source was peripheral blood, collected after pregnancy. Receptor source: a female donor with multiple sclerosis, enrolled in a pregnancy study.

The chain is built from TRBV21-1 and TRBJ2-5; TRBD2 is the table's D call and was not checked against the DNA. TRBV21-1 is a recognized pseudogene. The CDR3 runs to 18 residues. The CDR3 loop is CASSKDTRGTGDQETQYF. CDR3 coding DNA: TGTGCCAGCAGCAAAGATACGCGGGGGACTGGAGACCAAGAGACCCAGTACTTC.

This clone came up a few times. This chain joins TRBV7-9 and TRBJ1-2, with a weak D call TRBD1 (5 bases). Trimming left V 5 bases short and J 5 bases short, with 9 bases between. CDR1 SEHNR and CDR2 FQNEAQ come from the germline V gene (reference sequence). The CDR3 is 12 amino acids. The DNA of the CDR3 is TGTGCCAGCAGCACCGACAGATATGGCTACACCTTC. It encodes CASSTDRYGYTF.

The chain employs TRBV7-2 and TRBJ2-3, with D possibly TRBD2 on 5 matching bases. The V end lost 7 bases, the J end lost 0 bases, and 14 bases lay between the germline ends. The length of the CDR3 is 15 residues. The germline gives CDR1 SGHTA, CDR2 FQGNSA. CDR3: CASTAGGLSTDTQYF. CDR3 bases: TGTGCCAGCACCGCGGGCGGCCTGAGCACAGATACGCAGTATTTT.

This rearrangement joins TRBV27 to TRBJ1-5; D perhaps matches TRBD1 (5 bases). This CDR3 comprises 12 residues. The V gene's germline CDR1 is MNHEY and CDR2 SMNVEV (reference sequence). The V end was cut by 5 bases, the J end by 6 bases, with 8 bases between. The CDR3 nucleotides read TGTGCCAGCAGTACTCAGGGTCAGCCCCAGCATTTT. Its protein product is CASSTQGQPQHF.

This clone turned up a few times. This chain uses TRBV11-3 with TRBJ2-3, with unresolved D. Germline V gene sequence: CDR1 SGHNT, CDR2 YENEEA. Trimming left V 5 bases short and J 1 base short, with 4 bases between. This CDR3 is built from 12 residues. CDR3 amino acids: CASSGGTDTQYF. In DNA, the CDR3 is TGTGCCAGCAGCGGAGGCACAGATACGCAGTATTTT.

This sequence joins TRBV6-5 and TRBJ2-7, with a tentative D call TRBD2 (5 bases). Trimming removed 6 bases from V and 4 bases from J, with 16 bases in between. The CDR3 loop spans 14 amino acids. The germline CDR1 and CDR2 sequences are MNHEY and SVGAGI. DNA for the CDR3: TGTGCCAGCAGCTCCGACGGGATCTGGTACGAGCAGTACTTC. The encoded protein is CASSSDGIWYEQYF.

V gene TRBV5-5 combines with J gene TRBJ1-5; D uncertain. The germline V and J ends were trimmed by 0 bases and 4 bases, with 5 bases remaining between them. This CDR3 is built from 13 residues. The germline gives CDR1 SGHKS, CDR2 YYEKEE (reference sequence). CDR3 sequence reads: CASSLDSNQPQHF. The CDR3 DNA sequence: TGTGCCAGCAGCTTGGACAGTAATCAGCCCCAGCATTTT.

V and J are TRBV6-6 and TRBJ2-7; 8 nucleotides match TRBD1. Trimming removed 4 bases from V and 6 bases from J; junction bases left unmatched: 5. Germline CDR1 reads MNHNY; CDR2 reads SVGAGI (reference sequence). CDR3 size: 13 residues. CDR3 region: CASSSDTGGEQYF. The DNA for the CDR3 is TGTGCCAGCAGTTCCGATACAGGGGGCGAGCAGTACTTC.

The genes are TRBV28 and TRBJ1-5; D is unclear. Germline CDR1 MDHEN, CDR2 SYDVKM. Trimming took off 5 bases at V and 3 bases at J, with 5 bases between the two ends. This CDR3 spans 12 amino acids. The CDR3 DNA sequence: TGTGCCAGCAGTGACAACAATCAGCCCCAGCATTTT. Translating gives CASSDNNQPQHF.

This sequence joins TRBV29-1 and TRBJ1-1, with TRBD1 matching 7 bases. V lost 6 bases and J lost 7; bases outside the gene matches: 5. Germline V gene lookup returns CDR1 SQVTM and CDR2 ANQGSEA. This CDR3 contains 11 residues. This CDR3 reads CSVLDRYEAFF. The CDR3 nucleotides are TGCAGCGTCTTGGACAGGTATGAAGCTTTCTTT.